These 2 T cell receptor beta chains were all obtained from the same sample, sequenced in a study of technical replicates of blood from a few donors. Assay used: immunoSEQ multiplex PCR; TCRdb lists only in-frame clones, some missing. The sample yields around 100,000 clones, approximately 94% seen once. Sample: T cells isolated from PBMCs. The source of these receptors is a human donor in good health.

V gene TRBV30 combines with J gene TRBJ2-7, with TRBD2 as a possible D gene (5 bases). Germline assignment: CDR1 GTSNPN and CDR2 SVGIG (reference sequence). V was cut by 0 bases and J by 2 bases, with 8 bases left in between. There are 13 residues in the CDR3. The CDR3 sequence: CAWSVADPYEQYF. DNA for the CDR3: TGTGCCTGGAGTGTAGCGGACCCCTACGAGCAGTACTTC. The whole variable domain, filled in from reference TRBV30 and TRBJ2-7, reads SQTIHQWPATLVQPVGSPLSLECTVEGTSNPNLYWYRQAAGRGLQLLFYSVGIGQISSEVPQNLSASRPQDRQFILSSKKLLLSDSGFYLCAWSVADPYEQYFGPGTRLTVT.

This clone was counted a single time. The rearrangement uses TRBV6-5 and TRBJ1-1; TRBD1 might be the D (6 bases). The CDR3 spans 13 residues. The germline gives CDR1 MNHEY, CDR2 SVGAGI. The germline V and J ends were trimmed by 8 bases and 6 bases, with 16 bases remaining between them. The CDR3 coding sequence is TGTGCCAGCCAGGGGCAACCTAACGCTGAAGCTTTCTTT. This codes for CASQGQPNAEAFF.